These T cell receptor beta chains were read from a single sample in a study of T cells after yellow fever vaccination. One entry per CDR3 protein, called by TCRdb with MiXCR from the 5' RACE reads. The table includes some 150,000 distinct CDR3 sequences, roughly 9.6% detected once. The sequenced sample was CD8+ T cells sorted from PBMCs, obtained 15 days after the yellow fever booster vaccination. The source of these receptors is a young man who received the YFV17D yellow fever vaccine. CDR3s include the opening cysteine and the closing phenylalanine or tryptophan. D genes are given only for firm matches. Only some rows state a clone size, as once, few, many or a class for expanded clones.

clone size: .; J gene: TRBJ2-1; V gene: TRBV27; D gene: TRBD1; CDR3 DNA: TGTGCCAGCAGTTTTATAGGGACAGGGGCCAATGAGCAGTTCTTC; CDR3 protein: CASSFIGTGANEQFF
clone size: few; J gene: TRBJ2-7; V gene: TRBV4-3; D gene: .; CDR3 DNA: TGCGCCAGCAGCCAAGCCCAGACTAGTATCTACGAGCAGTACTTC; CDR3 protein: CASSQAQTSIYEQYF
clone size: .; J gene: TRBJ2-6; V gene: TRBV7-3; D gene: .; CDR3 DNA: TGTGCCAGCAGCTTAACGGGTAGCTCTGGGGCCAACGTCCTGACTTTC; CDR3 protein: CASSLTGSSGANVLTF
clone size: .; J gene: TRBJ2-7; V gene: TRBV19; D gene: .; CDR3 DNA: TGTGCCAGTAGTATAGATCCCTCCCTTCGAGGCGAGCAGTACTTC; CDR3 protein: CASSIDPSLRGEQYF
clone size: few; J gene: TRBJ2-1; V gene: TRBV4-1; D gene: .; CDR3 DNA: TGCGCCAGCAGCCAAGCAATGGGCAATGAGCAGTTCTTC; CDR3 protein: CASSQAMGNEQFF
clone size: .; J gene: TRBJ2-7; V gene: TRBV4-1; D gene: .; CDR3 DNA: TGCGCCAGCAGCCAAGAGGCGGGGCGAAACGAGCAGTACTTC; CDR3 protein: CASSQEAGRNEQYF
clone size: .; J gene: TRBJ2-5; V gene: TRBV28; D gene: .; CDR3 DNA: TGTGCCAGCAGTTTAACCATCGGGAGCCAAGAGACCCAGTACTTC; CDR3 protein: CASSLTIGSQETQYF
clone size: few; J gene: TRBJ2-7; V gene: TRBV30; D gene: TRBD1; CDR3 DNA: TGTGCCTGGCGCCGGGACAGGGGTTCCCACGAGCAGTACTTC; CDR3 protein: CAWRRDRGSHEQYF
clone size: few; J gene: TRBJ2-7; V gene: TRBV10-3; D gene: TRBD1; CDR3 DNA: TGTGCCATCAGTGTCCTAGGACAGGGAAGGGACGGGTCCTACGAGCAGTACTTC; CDR3 protein: CAISVLGQGRDGSYEQYF
clone size: .; J gene: TRBJ2-7; V gene: TRBV4-3; D gene: TRBD2; CDR3 DNA: TGCGCCAGCAGCCAAGAGAGGGCGGGGGGCCTCTACGAGCAGTACTTC; CDR3 protein: CASSQERAGGLYEQYF
clone size: few; J gene: TRBJ2-7; V gene: TRBV19; D gene: .; CDR3 DNA: TGTGCCAGTGGATTCCAGGGTATCTCGGAAGAGCAGTACTTC; CDR3 protein: CASGFQGISEEQYF
clone size: few; J gene: TRBJ2-3; V gene: TRBV6-2/TRBV6-3; D gene: .; CDR3 DNA: TGTGCCAGCAGTTACTTTCCAGCAGATACGCAGTATTTT; CDR3 protein: CASSYFPADTQYF
clone size: .; J gene: TRBJ2-7; V gene: TRBV6-5; D gene: .; CDR3 DNA: TGTGCCAGCAGCCGTGGACCTACGGGCGAGCAGTACTTC; CDR3 protein: CASSRGPTGEQYF
clone size: few; J gene: TRBJ2-5; V gene: TRBV6-2/TRBV6-3; D gene: .; CDR3 DNA: TGTGCCAGCAGCCGACAGCAAGAGACCCAGTACTTC; CDR3 protein: CASSRQQETQYF
clone size: .; J gene: TRBJ2-5; V gene: TRBV15; D gene: .; CDR3 DNA: TGTGCCACCAGCAGAGATCCAGGAGGAGAAAAGGGAGAGACCCAGTACTTC; CDR3 protein: CATSRDPGGEKGETQYF
clone size: .; J gene: TRBJ2-7; V gene: TRBV9; D gene: TRBD2; CDR3 DNA: TGTGCCAGCAGCGTAGGCGGGGGGGACGAGCAGTACTTC; CDR3 protein: CASSVGGGDEQYF
clone size: .; J gene: TRBJ2-1; V gene: TRBV29-1; D gene: .; CDR3 DNA: TGCAGCGTTGAAGATTGGGCCACCGCGGGGAGTGAGCAGTTCTTC; CDR3 protein: CSVEDWATAGSEQFF
clone size: many; J gene: TRBJ2-5; V gene: TRBV5-1; D gene: .; CDR3 DNA: TGCGCCAGCAGCTTGGCCTATGAGGGCCTCAGAGAGACCCAGTACTTC; CDR3 protein: CASSLAYEGLRETQYF
clone size: .; J gene: TRBJ2-1; V gene: TRBV19; D gene: .; CDR3 DNA: TGTGCCAGTAGTCCGCCCCGAGGCACCTACAATGAGCAGTTCTTC; CDR3 protein: CASSPPRGTYNEQFF
clone size: .; J gene: TRBJ2-3; V gene: TRBV6-5; D gene: .; CDR3 DNA: TGTGCCAGCCCGCCCAGCCCCCAGGAAGTCACAGATACGCAGTATTTT; CDR3 protein: CASPPSPQEVTDTQYF
clone size: few; J gene: TRBJ2-5; V gene: TRBV6-5; D gene: TRBD1; CDR3 DNA: TGTGCCAGCAGGGGACGGGTACAGGGGGCGAGAGAGACCCAGTACTTC; CDR3 protein: CASRGRVQGARETQYF
clone size: .; J gene: TRBJ2-1; V gene: TRBV29-1; D gene: TRBD1; CDR3 DNA: TGCAGCGTTGAGGCCGGGACAGGGGGTGATGAGCAGTTCTTC; CDR3 protein: CSVEAGTGGDEQFF
clone size: many; J gene: TRBJ1-1; V gene: TRBV7-9; D gene: .; CDR3 DNA: TGTGCCAGCAGCTTGGACGGCACTGAAGCTTTCTTT; CDR3 protein: CASSLDGTEAFF
clone size: many; J gene: TRBJ2-5; V gene: TRBV14; D gene: .; CDR3 DNA: TGTGCCAGCAGCCAGGAGGGGGCATTGGCGAAGACCCAGTACTTC; CDR3 protein: CASSQEGALAKTQYF
clone size: few; J gene: TRBJ1-5; V gene: TRBV13; D gene: .; CDR3 DNA: TGTGCCAGCAGCTTACGGGGCCTCGGTCAGCCCCAGCATTTT; CDR3 protein: CASSLRGLGQPQHF
clone size: few; J gene: TRBJ1-5; V gene: TRBV12-3/TRBV12-4; D gene: .; CDR3 DNA: TGTGCCAGCAGTCCCGACACGAACAATCAGCCCCAGCATTTT; CDR3 protein: CASSPDTNNQPQHF
clone size: many; J gene: TRBJ2-3; V gene: TRBV11-2; D gene: .; CDR3 DNA: TGTGCCAGCAGCCTTCAGGGCAGAAAAAGCACAGATACGCAGTATTTT; CDR3 protein: CASSLQGRKSTDTQYF
clone size: few; J gene: TRBJ1-5; V gene: TRBV20-1; D gene: .; CDR3 DNA: TGCAGTGCTACAGGGACGGATAGCAATCAGCCCCAGCATTTT; CDR3 protein: CSATGTDSNQPQHF
clone size: .; J gene: TRBJ2-7; V gene: TRBV7-9; D gene: TRBD1; CDR3 DNA: TGTGCCAGCAGCTCCGGGACAGGGGCATCCGAGCAGTACTTC; CDR3 protein: CASSSGTGASEQYF
clone size: few; J gene: TRBJ1-3; V gene: TRBV5-1; D gene: .; CDR3 DNA: TGCGCCAGCAGCGATGCATGGGACACCCTCCCAGCTGGAAACACCATATATTTT; CDR3 protein: CASSDAWDTLPAGNTIYF
clone size: .; J gene: TRBJ2-7; V gene: TRBV29-1; D gene: .; CDR3 DNA: TGCAGCGTTGAAGAATCCGTAGGATTGTGGACCTACGAGCAGTACTTC; CDR3 protein: CSVEESVGLWTYEQYF
clone size: few; J gene: TRBJ2-1; V gene: TRBV6-1; D gene: TRBD2; CDR3 DNA: TGTGCCAGCAGTGACCGGCGGGGGGTTTACAATGAGCAGTTCTTC; CDR3 protein: CASSDRRGVYNEQFF
clone size: .; J gene: TRBJ1-1; V gene: TRBV4-1; D gene: .; CDR3 DNA: TGCGCCAGCAGCCAAGTTGGGGTGAGGAACACTGAAGCTTTCTTT; CDR3 protein: CASSQVGVRNTEAFF
clone size: few; J gene: TRBJ1-3; V gene: TRBV7-6; D gene: .; CDR3 DNA: TGTGCCAGCAGCTCCCGGGACATCTCTGGAAACACCATATATTTT; CDR3 protein: CASSSRDISGNTIYF
clone size: many; J gene: TRBJ1-5; V gene: TRBV7-3; D gene: .; CDR3 DNA: TGTGCCAGCAGCAGAAACAGGGAAAAATGGAAGCCCCAGCATTTT; CDR3 protein: CASSRNREKWKPQHF
clone size: few; J gene: TRBJ2-3; V gene: TRBV28; D gene: .; CDR3 DNA: TGTGCCAGCAGACAAGAGTATTTT; CDR3 protein: CASRQEYF
clone size: few; J gene: TRBJ1-2; V gene: TRBV4-2; D gene: .; CDR3 DNA: TGTGCCAGCAGCCAAGAGGACCCCCGAGTCAACTATGGCTACACCTTC; CDR3 protein: CASSQEDPRVNYGYTF
clone size: few; J gene: TRBJ2-1; V gene: TRBV5-1; D gene: .; CDR3 DNA: TGCGCCACCCGAGGTTCAGGGGGGCCCTACAATGAGCAGTTCTTC; CDR3 protein: CATRGSGGPYNEQFF
clone size: .; J gene: TRBJ2-1; V gene: TRBV20-1; D gene: TRBD2; CDR3 DNA: TGCAGTGCTAGAGATCCCACTAGCGGGGGCCCCTCCTACAATGAGCAGTTCTTC; CDR3 protein: CSARDPTSGGPSYNEQFF
clone size: .; J gene: TRBJ1-2; V gene: TRBV20-1; D gene: .; CDR3 DNA: TGCAGTGCTACTCCAGGGTTCGGTGGCTACACCTTC; CDR3 protein: CSATPGFGGYTF
clone size: many; J gene: TRBJ1-1; V gene: TRBV6-2/TRBV6-3; D gene: .; CDR3 DNA: TGTGCCAGTACCCCATGGGAAGGGTTTTTGGAAGCTTTCTTT; CDR3 protein: CASTPWEGFLEAFF
clone size: many; J gene: TRBJ2-1; V gene: TRBV6-2/TRBV6-3; D gene: TRBD1; CDR3 DNA: TGTGCCAGCAGTTCCGGGACAGGGATCAATGAGCAGTTCTTC; CDR3 protein: CASSSGTGINEQFF